The 13 T cell receptor beta chains below come from one sample, sequenced in a study of blood T cell repertoires in COVID-19. Produced via immunoSEQ multiplex PCR; TCRdb's table is partial and in-frame only. The sample records 35,000 to 50,000 clones, under 85% being singletons. The sequenced sample consisted of peripheral blood. Every receptor here comes from a human donor in a cohort sampled during active COVID-19.

This clone showed up just once. The J gene is TRBJ2-2, the V gene TRBV24-1; 8 bases line up with TRBD2. The CDR3 runs to 16 residues. Germline CDR1 is KGHDR and CDR2 is SFDVKD. V trimming: 5 bases; J trimming: 4 bases; junction bases outside the gene matches: 8. CDR3 protein: CATSVPTGTSTGELFF. The DNA for the CDR3 is TGTGCCACCAGTGTTCCTACCGGGACTAGCACCGGGGAGCTGTTTTTT.

The chain joins TRBV5-1 to TRBJ2-1, with D possibly matching TRBD1 (6 bases). Germline CDR1 SGHRS, CDR2 YFSETQ. With 0 bases removed from V and 4 bases from J, the gap between germline ends came to 14 bases. The CDR3 runs to 16 residues. The CDR3 sequence: CASSLVIRGGYNEQFF. DNA of the CDR3: TGCGCCAGCAGCTTGGTAATCAGGGGCGGGTACAATGAGCAGTTCTTC.

V and J are TRBV24-1 and TRBJ2-6; D is undetermined. The CDR3 loop spans 13 amino acids. CDR1 KGHDR and CDR2 SFDVKD come from the germline V gene. The V gene lost 6 bases and the J gene lost 0 bases, with 2 bases spanning the gap. The CDR3 bases are TGTGCCACCAGTCTCTCTGGGGCCAACGTCCTGACTTTC. This encodes CATSLSGANVLTF.

This chain joins TRBV6-6 and TRBJ2-1, with no clear D. Germline loops: CDR1 MNHNY, CDR2 SVGAGI (reference sequence). This CDR3 region has 16 residues. Trimming removed 0 bases at V and 0 bases at J, with 9 bases between. CDR3 nucleotide sequence: TGTGCCAGCAGTTACTCCGGTCCAAGCTCCTACAATGAGCAGTTCTTC. The encoded protein is CASSYSGPSSYNEQFF.

This rearrangement joins TRBV28 to TRBJ2-3; D call uncertain. V was trimmed by 5 bases and J by 1 base, leaving 7 bases between them. The V gene's germline CDR1 is MDHEN and CDR2 SYDVKM. There are 13 residues in the CDR3. The CDR3 DNA sequence: TGTGCCAGCAGTGTTCCGGGCACAGATACGCAGTATTTT. Translated: CASSVPGTDTQYF.

This chain joins TRBV21-1 and TRBJ2-3; TRBD2 reflects the table's D call only, with no check against the DNA. TRBV21-1 constitutes a pseudogene. The CDR3 is 15 amino acids. The CDR3 nucleotides read TGTGCCAGCAGCAAAATAACTAGCCAAACAGATACGCAGTATTTT. Its translation: CASSKITSQTDTQYF.

This chain joins TRBV6-5 and TRBJ2-3; 7 bases match TRBD1. The CDR3 totals 14 residues. Losses at the gene ends were 6 bases for V and 0 bases for J; bases not matched to a gene: 3. Germline V lookup: CDR1 MNHEY, CDR2 SVGAGI. The CDR3 DNA reads TGTGCCAGCAGACAGGGGCCGAGCACAGATACGCAGTATTTT. Amino acid sequence: CASRQGPSTDTQYF.

This chain uses TRBV6-6 with TRBJ1-5; D perhaps matches TRBD1 (5 bases). V was pared by 8 bases and J by 5 bases, with 16 bases between. The CDR3 spans 14 residues. CDR1 is MNHNY, CDR2 SVGAGI, per germline (reference sequence). CDR3 amino acids: CASRPWDWDQPQHF. CDR3 sequence (DNA): TGTGCCAGCCGCCCCTGGGACTGGGATCAGCCCCAGCATTTT.

The chain has TRBV19 and TRBJ2-7; D uncertain. V gave up 7 bases and J gave up 2 bases, with 21 bases separating them. Per the germline V gene, CDR1 is LNHDA and CDR2 is SQIVND (reference sequence). The CDR3 runs to 16 residues. The CDR3 coding sequence is TGTGCCAGTATCTCCTTGGGTGCGAGGTCCCCCTACGAGCAGTACTTC. Translated: CASISLGARSPYEQYF.

This sequence joins TRBV12-3 or TRBV12-4 and TRBJ1-1, with D hard to call. V gave up 6 bases and J gave up 1 base, with 9 bases separating them. The CDR3 length is 13 residues. As DNA, the CDR3 is TGTGCCAGCAGCCGGCAGGAGAACACTGAAGCTTTCTTT. Its translation is CASSRQENTEAFF.

The chain links TRBV4-2 to TRBJ2-1, with D possibly matching TRBD2 (5 bases). Germline V lookup: CDR1 LGHNA, CDR2 YNFKEQ. The CDR3 has 16 residues. Trimming took 5 bases from V and 4 from J, leaving 18 bases between them. The chain's CDR3 is CASSSDPGGLYNEQFF. The CDR3 bases are TGTGCCAGCAGCTCAGATCCCGGCGGGCTTTACAATGAGCAGTTCTTC.

The rearrangement joins TRBV27 to TRBJ1-6; 9 bases align to TRBD1. The CDR3 covers 15 residues. CDR1 MNHEY and CDR2 SMNVEV come from the germline V gene (reference sequence). Losses at the gene ends were 3 bases for V and 11 bases for J; bases not matched to a gene: 8. The CDR3 loop reads CASSFGTGTGTPLHF. For the CDR3, the DNA is TGTGCCAGCAGTTTTGGGACAGGGACGGGGACACCCCTCCACTTT.

V and J are TRBV5-1 and TRBJ2-5, with D tentatively TRBD2 (6 bases). Looked up from germline, CDR1 is SGHRS and CDR2 is YFSETQ. This CDR3 spans 15 amino acids. The V gene lost 3 bases and the J gene lost 1 base, with 13 bases spanning the gap. The CDR3 sequence is CASSSTSQTQETQYF. As DNA, the CDR3 is TGCGCCAGCAGCTCGACTAGTCAAACCCAAGAGACCCAGTACTTC.